A selection of T cell receptor beta chains follows, all from one sample in a study of T cell responses to AZD1222 COVID-19 vaccine. Sequenced by immunoSEQ multiplex PCR; TCRdb stores in-frame clones only, minus some. The profile shows roughly 140,000 clones, approximately 90% of them singletons. The specimen was peripheral blood, collected 28 days after the second AZD1222 dose. These receptor sequences come from an adult who received the AZD1222 COVID-19 vaccine. The CDR3 runs from the conserved cysteine through the conserved F or W. Fields, in order: clone size, V gene, D gene, J gene, CDR3 protein, CDR3 DNA. D genes are given only for firm matches. Clone size is shown for a subset of rows, as once, few, many or a class of expanded clone.

NA,TRBV28,NA,TRBJ1-5,CASSLYSGENQPQHF,TGTGCCAGCAGTTTATATTCGGGAGAAAATCAGCCCCAGCATTTT
NA,TRBV19,TRBD1,TRBJ2-1,CASSPPTGYNEQFF,TGTGCCAGTAGTCCCCCGACAGGGTACAATGAGCAGTTCTTC
once,TRBV28,NA,TRBJ1-4,CASSPGSTNEKLFF,TGTGCCAGCAGTCCCGGTTCGACTAATGAAAAACTGTTTTTT
NA,TRBV2,NA,TRBJ2-7,CASSDGRNAYEQYF,TGTGCCAGCAGTGACGGGAGAAACGCCTACGAGCAGTACTTC
NA,TRBV5-1,TRBD2,TRBJ2-3,CASSSIRTSGRDTQYF,TGCGCCAGCAGCTCCATCCGGACTAGCGGGAGAGATACGCAGTATTTT
NA,TRBV10-2,NA,TRBJ1-2,CASMETYGYTF,TGCGCCAGCATGGAAACTTATGGCTACACCTTC
NA,TRBV3-1/TRBV3-2,NA,TRBJ2-7,CASSQRNNYEQYF,TGTGCCAGCAGCCAACGTAATAACTACGAGCAGTACTTC
NA,TRBV3-1/TRBV3-2,NA,TRBJ2-7,CASSSEGYEQYF,TGTGCCAGCAGCTCGGAAGGCTACGAGCAGTACTTC
NA,TRBV19,NA,TRBJ1-5,CASSILNAGERQPQHF,TGTGCCAGTAGTATATTAAACGCAGGGGAGCGTCAGCCCCAGCATTTT
NA,TRBV19,NA,TRBJ2-1,CASSTKDRSKRNEQFF,TGTGCCAGTAGTACCAAGGACAGATCTAAGAGGAATGAGCAGTTCTTC
NA,TRBV15,TRBD1,TRBJ1-2,CATSRDTTGEYGYTF,TGTGCCACCAGCAGAGATACTACAGGGGAATATGGCTACACCTTC
NA,TRBV3-1/TRBV3-2,NA,TRBJ2-3,CASSPASTDTQYF,TGTGCCAGCAGCCCGGCTAGCACAGATACGCAGTATTTT
NA,TRBV3-1/TRBV3-2,TRBD2,TRBJ2-1,CASSQERASGRARSSYNEQFF,TGTGCCAGCAGCCAAGAGAGAGCTAGCGGGAGGGCCCGGAGCTCCTACAATGAGCAGTTCTTC
NA,TRBV19,NA,TRBJ2-1,CASRKGNEQFF,TGTGCCAGTAGGAAGGGCAATGAGCAGTTCTTC
NA,TRBV4-1,TRBD1,TRBJ2-3,CASSLTPGQGTDTQYF,TGCGCCAGCAGCCTAACTCCGGGACAGGGGACAGATACGCAGTATTTT
NA,TRBV10-2,NA,TRBJ1-5,CASRGEGGRGQPQHF,TGCGCCAGCAGAGGAGAAGGGGGGCGGGGTCAGCCCCAGCATTTT
NA,TRBV9,NA,TRBJ2-5,CASSVSGRNQETQYF,TGTGCCAGCAGCGTAAGTGGCAGGAACCAAGAGACCCAGTACTTC
few,TRBV28,TRBD1,TRBJ1-2,CASSLHGTGGYGYTF,TGTGCCAGCAGTTTACATGGGACAGGGGGTTATGGCTACACCTTC
NA,TRBV3-1/TRBV3-2,NA,TRBJ2-1,CASSLGGSEQFF,TGTGCCAGCAGCCTTGGGGGTAGTGAGCAGTTCTTC
NA,TRBV3-1/TRBV3-2,TRBD2,TRBJ2-1,CATGSGRANNEQFF,TGTGCCACCGGAAGCGGGAGGGCCAACAATGAGCAGTTCTTC
few,TRBV7-9,TRBD1,TRBJ1-1,CASSPSGGTEAFF,TGTGCCAGCAGCCCTTCAGGGGGGACTGAAGCTTTCTTT
NA,TRBV5-1,TRBD1,TRBJ2-5,CASSLDGTGGKTQYF,TGCGCCAGCAGCTTGGACGGGACAGGGGGGAAGACCCAGTACTTC
NA,TRBV2,TRBD1,TRBJ2-2,CASTQGAAGTGELFF,TGTGCCAGCACTCAGGGGGCTGCGGGCACCGGGGAGCTGTTTTTT
NA,TRBV3-1/TRBV3-2,TRBD1,TRBJ2-4,CASSQGDRGHNIQYF,TGTGCCAGCAGCCAAGGGGACAGGGGGCATAACATTCAGTACTTC
NA,TRBV7-2,NA,TRBJ1-2,CASSLMYRYTF,TGTGCCAGCAGCTTAATGTATCGCTACACCTTC
NA,TRBV7-2,NA,TRBJ1-6,CASSLSSPLHF,TGTGCCAGCAGCTTAAGTTCACCCCTCCACTTT
NA,TRBV12-3/TRBV12-4,NA,TRBJ1-2,CASSRGLTRSYTF,TGTGCCAGCAGCCGAGGACTGACAAGGAGCTACACCTTC
NA,TRBV11-2,TRBD2,TRBJ2-2,CASSLVAGGNTGELFF,TGTGCCAGCAGCTTAGTAGCGGGAGGGAACACCGGGGAGCTGTTTTTT
once,TRBV12-5,NA,TRBJ2-1,CASGSEKNHEQFF,TGTGCTAGTGGTTCGGAGAAGAACCATGAGCAGTTCTTC
NA,TRBV6-6,TRBD2,TRBJ2-1,CASSRLAGNDYEQFF,TGTGCCAGCAGCCGACTAGCGGGAAATGACTATGAGCAGTTCTTC
once,TRBV6-5,TRBD1,TRBJ1-2,CASISTTGGKNTF,TGTGCCAGCATTTCAACGACAGGGGGCAAGAACACCTTC
NA,TRBV28,NA,TRBJ2-7,CASSFAHREGQYF,TGTGCCAGCAGTTTCGCCCACAGGGAAGGGCAGTACTTC
NA,TRBV19,TRBD1,TRBJ1-2,CASSIDGTGGRYGYTF,TGTGCCAGTAGTATAGATGGAACAGGGGGCCGGTATGGCTACACCTTC
NA,TRBV2,NA,TRBJ2-3,CASSKFRGGADTQYF,TGTGCCAGCAGTAAATTCCGGGGAGGCGCAGATACGCAGTATTTT